This T cell receptor (beta chain) is from a study of T-cell reconstitution after alpha-beta-depleted transplantation in children. Preparation of the TCRbeta library used unique molecular identifiers. Each CDR3 protein is one row after TCRdb ran MiXCR on the PCR reads. Here the sample spans about 360,000 distinct CDR3 sequences, roughly 14% being singletons. Losses at the gene ends were 0 bases for V and 0 bases for J; bases not matched to a gene: 1. CDR3 length: 15 amino acids. This rearrangement joins TRBV12-3 or TRBV12-4 to TRBJ1-1, with TRBD1 matching 7 bases. This receptor was identified in a human donor who donated a stem cell graft to a child with Fanconi anemia. This specimen was PBMCs, taken from the stem cell graft. The CDR3 nucleotides are TGTGCCAGCAGTTTAGCGACAGGGTTGAACACTGAAGCTTTCTTT. This translates into CASSLATGLNTEAFF.